These 10 T cell receptor beta chains originate from one sample sequenced in a study of OX40 agonist ivuxolimab in advanced cancers. Library preparation used the immunoSEQ multiplex PCR assay. What TCRdb holds here is the immuneACCESS table cut down to in-frame rearrangements. Part of the clones is not present; checked against another copy, under half of the missing clones reflect an unresolved V gene, and the others are unexplained. A total of 50,000 to 70,000 clones appear in this sample, approximately 85% of them only once. The top ten clones comprise around 10% of the sample. This specimen consisted of CD4+ or CD8+ T cells sorted from blood, obtained in a trial of the OX40 agonist ivuxolimab. These receptors were obtained from an adult with an advanced solid tumor such as melanoma, head and neck, liver or kidney cancer.

The rearrangement joins TRBV7-9 to TRBJ2-1; TRBD2 aligns across 10 bases. CDR1 and CDR2 (germline): SEHNR, FQNEAQ (reference sequence). The junction had 7 bases not matched to a gene; V was cut back by 1 base and J by 4 bases. The CDR3 covers 17 residues. CDR3 residues: CASSLVPSGSEYNEQFF. The CDR3 nucleotides are TGTGCCAGCAGCTTAGTTCCTAGCGGGAGCGAGTACAATGAGCAGTTCTTC. The entire variable domain, with the rest obtained from reference TRBV7-9 and TRBJ2-1, is as follows: DTGVSQNPRHKITKRGQNVTFRCDPISEHNRLYWYRQTLGQGPEFLTYFQNEAQLEKSRLLSDRFSAERPKGSFSTLEIQRTEQGDSAMYLCASSLVPSGSEYNEQFFGPGTRLTVL.

The chain employs TRBV6-6 and TRBJ2-2; the D is unclear. Germline CDR1 MNHNY, CDR2 SVGAGI (reference sequence). V lost 4 bases and J 5 bases, leaving 11 bases between the germline ends. The CDR3 runs to 14 residues. The DNA for the CDR3 is TGTGCCAGCAGTTCTCTGGAGAATACCGGGGAGCTGTTTTTT. It specifies CASSSLENTGELFF.

The chain has TRBV5-4 and TRBJ2-3; 9 nucleotides agree with TRBD2. Germline V gene lookup returns CDR1 SGHNT and CDR2 YYREEE (reference sequence). The CDR3 consists of 15 residues. V trimming: 4 bases; J trimming: 6 bases; junction bases outside the gene matches: 9. In DNA, the CDR3 is TGTGCCAGCAGCCAATGGGCGGGGGGGTCGGATACGCAGTATTTT. Translation gives CASSQWAGGSDTQYF.

This rearrangement joins TRBV19 to TRBJ1-1; D is possibly TRBD1 (5 bases). Germline V CDR1 and CDR2: LNHDA, SQIVND (reference sequence). This CDR3 has 11 residues. V was pared by 3 bases and J by 8 bases, with 7 bases between. This CDR3 reads CASSIGAEAFF. In DNA, the CDR3 is TGTGCCAGTAGTATCGGGGCCGAAGCTTTCTTT.

This chain connects TRBV11-2 to TRBJ1-2; D might be TRBD1 (5 bases). Germline CDR1 and CDR2: SGHAT and FQNNGV. The V end lost 0 bases, the J end lost 4 bases, and 12 bases lay between the germline ends. The CDR3 runs to 15 residues. The CDR3 region is CASSLDPGTPYGYTF. The CDR3 DNA follows: TGTGCCAGCAGCTTAGACCCAGGGACCCCCTATGGCTACACCTTC. The full variable domain, in which reference TRBV11-2 and TRBJ1-2 provide the parts outside the CDR3, is EAGVAQSPRYKIIEKRQSVAFWCNPISGHATLYWYQQILGQGPKLLIQFQNNGVVDDSQLPKDRFSAERLKGVDSTLKIQPAKLEDSAVYLCASSLDPGTPYGYTFGSGTRLTVV.

V gene TRBV9 combines with J gene TRBJ2-7, with 7 bases that match TRBD2. Germline V gene data show CDR1 as SGDLS and CDR2 as YYNGEE. CDR3 length: 15 amino acids. Trimming at V came to 3 bases and at J to 5 bases, leaving 11 bases not matched to a gene. The CDR3 protein is CASSAGGGSIHEQYF. The CDR3 coding sequence is TGTGCCAGCAGCGCGGGCGGCGGGAGTATCCACGAGCAGTACTTC.

V usage is TRBV19 and J usage is TRBJ2-1; D gene ambiguous. Germline V CDR1 and CDR2: LNHDA, SQIVND (reference sequence). V dropped 5 bases and J dropped 2 bases, with 13 bases sitting between them. The CDR3 has 15 residues. CDR3 protein: CASSVTAVPYNEQFF. The DNA of the CDR3 is TGTGCCAGTAGTGTTACCGCTGTGCCCTACAATGAGCAGTTCTTC.

The genes are TRBV5-4 and TRBJ2-4, with D possibly matching TRBD2 (7 bases). The V gene's germline CDR1 is SGHNT and CDR2 YYREEE (reference sequence). The V gene lost 0 bases and the J gene lost 0 bases, with 10 bases spanning the gap. The CDR3 has 16 residues. The DNA of the CDR3 is TGTGCCAGCAGCTTGGACGGGGGGCTAGCCAAAAACATTCAGTACTTC. Translation: CASSLDGGLAKNIQYF. The whole variable domain, filled in from reference TRBV5-4 and TRBJ2-4, reads ETGVTQSPTHLIKTRGQQVTLRCSSQSGHNTVSWYQQALGQGPQFIFQYYREEENGRGNFPPRFSGLQFPNYSSELNVNALELDDSALYLCASSLDGGLAKNIQYFGAGTRLSVL.

The chain recombines TRBV4-1 with TRBJ2-1; D unclear. Trimming removed 0 bases from V and 7 bases from J, with 4 bases in between. Germline V gives CDR1 MGHRA, CDR2 YSYEKL. The CDR3 extends over 12 amino acids. CDR3 sequence: CASSQDGNEQFF. The CDR3 DNA sequence: TGCGCCAGCAGCCAAGATGGGAATGAGCAGTTCTTC.

V gene TRBV14 combines with J gene TRBJ1-3, with D possibly matching TRBD1 (5 bases). Trimming took off 10 bases at V and 4 bases at J, with 17 bases between the two ends. The CDR3 loop spans 14 amino acids. Germline V lookup: CDR1 SGHDN, CDR2 FVKESK. CDR3 DNA: TGTGCCACCCCCTCCAGGGCGTCCGGAAACACCATATATTTT. Its translation is CATPSRASGNTIYF.